The clone carrying this TCR beta chain was picked up one time. The data belong to a study of blood T cell repertoires in COVID-19. Study in general: T cells, B-cell-depleted T cells, or PBMCs provided the cDNA or gDNA that served as material.

In the authors' methods: Reference gene primer amplification yielded estimated nucleated cell counts. Generated by immunoSEQ multiplex PCR, the TCRdb table keeps only in-frame clones and is missing some. That table furnishes V, J and clone size, whereas the DNA furnished D and trimming. The table records some 400,000 clones, about 90% of them present only once. The CDR3 sequence is 16 residues long. Trimming stripped 5 bases from V and 2 bases from J, with 19 bases between. Germline V CDR1 and CDR2: MDHEN, SYDVKM. This chain joins TRBV28 and TRBJ2-7; D possibly corresponds to TRBD2 (5 bases). The sample consisted of peripheral blood. The receptor comes from a woman aged 25 to 39 with COVID-19, enrolled during active disease. The CDR3 protein is CASSPSRWEIPYEQYF. The CDR3 bases are TGTGCCAGCAGTCCCTCCCGCTGGGAGATACCCTACGAGCAGTACTTC.